This T cell receptor (beta chain) was identified in a study of cytomegalovirus exposure and HLA in healthy donors. Study-wide findings and caveats: Rarity characterized most TCR sequences, yet some public TCRs appeared in many donors. Subsequent analysis revealed that first-cohort TCR clusters tended to co-occur in the roughly 120 validation repertoires. There were about 160 TCR beta chains listed as cytomegalovirus-associated.

Trimming shortened V by 1 base and J by 6 bases, and 12 bases separated the two germline ends. The CDR3 runs 14 residues. CDR1 SGHVS and CDR2 FQNEAQ come from the germline V gene. Clones were sequenced by immunoSEQ multiplex PCR, and TCRdb holds only the in-frame ones, with some missing. The table lists some 200,000 clones, 84% of them singletons. To note about this clone: Its antigen is not known.

These donors were members of the roughly 110-subject validation cohort, a group separate from the approximately 640-subject first cohort. The chain joins TRBV7-8 to TRBJ1-1; D unclear. The sequence was obtained from a woman aged 18-30 years in good health and CMV-seropositive. The sample taken for sequencing was PBMCs. CDR3 amino acids: CASSLVLGDSEAFF. The CDR3 DNA reads TGTGCCAGCAGCTTAGTGTTGGGTGACTCTGAAGCTTTCTTT.